These 30 T cell receptor beta chains came from one sample sequenced in a study of T cells in Graves' hyperthyroidism and ophthalmopathy. Researchers took RNA transcripts and amplified the TCR beta CDR3 regions from them. Researchers ran a first-round RT-PCR on the TCR CDR3 using the HTBI primer set. TCRdb recomputed calls from the multiplex PCR reads with MiXCR, one row per CDR3 protein. The data contain 400,000 or so distinct CDR3 sequences, around an eighth of them singletons. Sequenced sample: blood. The receptors come from a man in his forties or fifties with Graves' ophthalmopathy.

This clonotype has at least ten counts. This chain joins TRBV20-1 and TRBJ2-7, with 10 bases identical to TRBD2. J lost 4 bases, V lost 0 bases, and 3 bases had no gene match. The length of the CDR3 is 14 residues. In germline, CDR1 is DFQATT, CDR2 SNEGSKA (reference sequence). For the CDR3, the DNA is TGCAGTGCTAGAGATCCTAGCGGGAGTTACGAGCAGTACTTC. This gives the protein CSARDPSGSYEQYF.

This clonotype showed up many times. The rearrangement links TRBV2 to TRBJ2-1; no clear D gene. In germline, CDR1 is SNHLY, CDR2 FYNNEI. The CDR3 runs to 13 residues. V lost 1 base, J lost 5 bases, and 6 bases lay in between. In DNA form, the CDR3 reads TGTGCCAGCAGTGAAGACAGCAACAATGAGCAGTTCTTC. As protein: CASSEDSNNEQFF.

This clonotype was found many times. V gene TRBV12-3 or TRBV12-4 combines with J gene TRBJ1-1; 7 bases are shared with TRBD1. With 0 bases clipped from V and 9 bases from J, the junction kept 7 bases outside the gene matches. This CDR3 spans 14 amino acids. The CDR3 DNA sequence: TGTGCCAGCAGTTTAGCAGACAGGGCCGGGAAAGCTTTCTTT. It codes for CASSLADRAGKAFF.

This clonotype was recorded many times. The CDR3 loop is CASSVEGGEGYEQYF. The CDR3 DNA reads as TGTGCCAGCAGCGTAGAGGGGGGTGAGGGGTACGAGCAGTACTTC. This chain joins TRBV9 and TRBJ2-7; D might be TRBD1 or TRBD2, each matching 6 bases. The CDR3 sequence is 15 residues long. CDR1 is SGDLS, CDR2 YYNGEE, per germline. The V end was cut by 0 bases, the J end by 4 bases, with 14 bases between.

The CDR3: CASSQDNSGSYETQYF. CDR3 sequence (DNA): TGCGCCAGCAGCCAAGACAATAGCGGGAGCTATGAGACCCAGTACTTC. The chain joins TRBV4-3 to TRBJ2-5, with 9 bases that match TRBD2. Unmatched junction bases numbered 7, after V lost 0 bases and J lost 5 bases. This CDR3 region has 16 residues. CDR1 is LGHNA and CDR2 is YSLEER in the germline V gene.

This clonotype appeared a few times. One end of the junction fails to match germline, which may point to a read error. The chain combines TRBV12-3 or TRBV12-4 with TRBJ1-1; unclear D gene. There are 13 residues in the CDR3. CDR3 in amino acids: CASSLWENTKAFF. The CDR3 DNA sequence: TGTGCCAGCAGTTTATGGGAGAACACTAAAGCTTTCTTT.

This clonotype was counted at least ten times. CDR3 region: CASSPNPGAGGHEQYF. DNA of the CDR3: TGTGCCAGCAGCCCCAATCCCGGGGCCGGAGGACACGAGCAGTACTTC. The chain combines TRBV7-3 with TRBJ2-7; TRBD1 or TRBD2 may be the D gene (5 bases each). This CDR3 region has 16 residues. Germline V CDR1 and CDR2: SGHTA, FQGTGA. The V gene lost 5 bases and the J gene lost 5 bases, with 22 bases spanning the gap. Looking up the rest from reference TRBV7-3 and TRBJ2-7 gives the full variable domain: GAGVSQTPSNKVTEKGKYVELRCDPISGHTALYWYRQSLGQGPEFLIYFQGTGAADDSGLPNDRFFAVRPEGSVSTLKIQRTERGDSAVYLCASSPNPGAGGHEQYFGPGTRLTVT.

This clonotype came up a few times. The V and J genes are TRBV6-1 and TRBJ1-1; D is perhaps TRBD1 (6 bases). V was cut by 7 bases and J by 0 bases, with 12 bases left in between. This CDR3 is built from 14 residues. Germline V gene sequence: CDR1 MNHNS, CDR2 SASEGT. The CDR3 DNA follows: TGTGCCAGCACATCAGGGGCCATGAACACTGAAGCTTTCTTT. The encoded protein is CASTSGAMNTEAFF.

This clonotype was seen a handful of times. This chain connects TRBV13 to TRBJ2-7, with 7 nucleotides matching TRBD1. Germline values: CDR1 PRHDT, CDR2 FYEKMQ (reference sequence). The V gene end was trimmed by 2 bases and the J gene end by 5 bases; junction bases not matched to a gene: 6. The CDR3 has 14 amino acids. CDR3 sequence reads: CASSLTGTDHEQYF. The CDR3 DNA follows: TGTGCCAGCAGCTTAACCGGGACAGATCACGAGCAGTACTTC. The full variable domain, with the rest looked up from reference TRBV13 and TRBJ2-7, is AAGVIQSPRHLIKEKRETATLKCYPIPRHDTVYWYQQGPGQDPQFLISFYEKMQSDKGSIPDRFSAQQFSDYHSELNMSSLELGDSALYFCASSLTGTDHEQYFGPGTRLTVT.

There are many counts of this clonotype. The chain couples TRBV10-1 to TRBJ2-7; 14 nucleotides align to TRBD2. Germline loops: CDR1 WNHNN, CDR2 SYGVQD (reference sequence). V lost 2 bases to trimming and J lost 4 bases; unmatched junction nucleotides: 1. The CDR3 totals 15 residues. CDR3 in amino acids: CASSERLAGGYEQYF. For the CDR3, the DNA is TGCGCCAGCAGTGAGCGACTAGCGGGAGGGTACGAGCAGTACTTC.

This clonotype came up many times. This chain connects TRBV30 to TRBJ2-3; D is unclear. The ends were cut back, 6 bases at V and 7 bases at J, with 20 bases in the middle. CDR3 length: 14 residues. CDR1 GTSNPN and CDR2 SVGIG come from the germline V gene (reference sequence). CDR3 residues: CACKTRPGFNTQYF. The CDR3 DNA reads as TGTGCCTGTAAGACACGACCGGGTTTCAATACGCAGTATTTT. The full variable domain, rest sourced from reference TRBV30 and TRBJ2-3, is SQTIHQWPATLVQPVGSPLSLECTVEGTSNPNLYWYRQAAGRGLQLLFYSVGIGQISSEVPQNLSASRPQDRQFILSSKKLLLSDSGFYLCACKTRPGFNTQYFGPGTRLTVL.

This clonotype was observed a handful of times. This chain joins TRBV28 and TRBJ2-7; D gene uncertain. Trimming took off 4 bases at V and 4 bases at J, with 14 bases between the two ends. CDR1 is MDHEN and CDR2 is SYDVKM in the germline V gene. The CDR3 has 14 amino acids. The CDR3: CASSSPGHAYEQYF. The CDR3 DNA is TGTGCCAGCAGTTCTCCGGGCCATGCTTACGAGCAGTACTTC.

This clonotype came up many times. The chain links TRBV7-9 to TRBJ2-7, with TRBD1 matching 11 bases. Per germline, CDR1 SEHNR and CDR2 FQNEAQ (reference sequence). The CDR3 consists of 14 residues. V shed 5 bases and J 5 bases; nucleotides not matched to a gene: 5. CDR3 region: CASSAGQGDHEQYF. The DNA of the CDR3 is TGTGCCAGCAGCGCGGGACAGGGGGACCACGAGCAGTACTTC.

The rearrangement joins TRBV24-1 to TRBJ2-1; 9 positions match TRBD1. The germline V gene encodes CDR1 KGHDR and CDR2 SFDVKD. J was trimmed by 8 bases and V by 5 bases; bases with no gene match: 6. The CDR3 loop spans 14 amino acids. CDR3: CATSGTGDGYEQFF. Written as DNA, the CDR3 is TGTGCCACCAGTGGGACAGGGGATGGGTATGAGCAGTTCTTC.

This clonotype has at least ten counts. The V gene is TRBV20-1, the J gene TRBJ2-1; D is uncertain. The V and J ends lost 0 bases and 7 bases respectively, with 4 bases between them. The CDR3 has 11 amino acids. Germline CDR1 and CDR2: DFQATT and SNEGSKA (reference sequence). The CDR3 region is CSARERNEQFF. The CDR3 DNA follows: TGCAGTGCTAGAGAGAGAAATGAGCAGTTCTTC.

There are many counts of this clonotype. This chain connects TRBV27 to TRBJ2-7; the D is unclear. The ends were cut back, 2 bases at V and 6 bases at J, with 11 bases in the middle. There are 13 residues in the CDR3. CDR1 and CDR2 (germline): MNHEY, SMNVEV (reference sequence). The CDR3: CASSLKSDCEQYF. The CDR3 DNA is TGTGCCAGCAGTTTAAAGTCGGATTGCGAGCAGTACTTC.

In this sample, this clonotype turned up many times. This chain uses TRBV11-2 with TRBJ2-7; 11 bases are a match to TRBD2. V lost 7 bases to trimming and J lost 5 bases; unmatched junction nucleotides: 19. CDR3 length equals 18 residues. CDR1 and CDR2 from the germline V gene are SGHAT and FQNNGV. The CDR3 protein is CASNYHPKTSGSLHEQYF. The CDR3 DNA is TGTGCCAGCAACTATCACCCAAAAACTAGCGGGAGTCTACACGAGCAGTACTTC.

This clonotype occurred many times. V is TRBV12-3 or TRBV12-4 and J is TRBJ1-6; D call uncertain. Trimming shortened V by 2 bases and J by 6 bases, and 11 bases separated the two germline ends. The CDR3 loop spans 15 amino acids. The CDR3 DNA sequence: TGTGCCAGCAGTTTAAGAGGGTCTGGTAATTCACCCCTCCACTTT. It is translated as CASSLRGSGNSPLHF.

This chain connects TRBV9 to TRBJ2-1; TRBD2 matches 7 bases. This CDR3 is 15 amino acids long. V was clipped by 0 bases and J by 4 bases; unmatched bases: 4. Germline assignment: CDR1 SGDLS and CDR2 YYNGEE. The CDR3, as DNA: TGTGCCAGCAGCGTAGTCTCTAGCGGTTACAATGAGCAGTTCTTC. It is translated as CASSVVSSGYNEQFF.

This clonotype was counted many times. The CDR3 bases are TGCGCCAGACGCGTCGGGCGGGAGGTTGTGGGTGAGCAGTTCTTC. As protein: CARRVGREVVGEQFF. The rearrangement uses TRBV10-1 and TRBJ2-1; 8 bases fit TRBD2. CDR3 length equals 15 residues. CDR1 is WNHNN, CDR2 SYGVQD, per germline (reference sequence). V lost 9 bases and J lost 9; bases outside the gene matches: 16.

This clonotype has ten or more counts. The chain couples TRBV9 to TRBJ2-5; D might be TRBD1 or TRBD2, each matching 5 bases. V shed 0 bases and J shed 1 base, with 13 bases lying between them. The CDR3 spans 16 residues. Looked up from germline, CDR1 is SGDLS and CDR2 is YYNGEE. CDR3 residues: CASSVGPGTAQETQYF. CDR3 nucleotides: TGTGCCAGCAGCGTAGGACCCGGGACGGCCCAAGAGACCCAGTACTTC.

This clonotype was picked up many times. This rearrangement joins TRBV2 to TRBJ2-3; 7 nucleotides line up with TRBD2. J gave up 2 bases and V 9 bases, and 11 bases lay outside the gene matches. Germline V gene sequence: CDR1 SNHLY, CDR2 FYNNEI. CDR3 length: 15 residues. The CDR3 DNA is TGTGCCAGTCGAGCTTCCGCGGGGGTCACAGATACGCAGTATTTT. As protein: CASRASAGVTDTQYF.

This clonotype turned up a few times. The V gene is TRBV15, the J gene TRBJ2-1; D is ambiguous. V was shortened by 3 bases and J by 11 bases, with 17 bases between the two germline ends. This CDR3 has 14 residues. Germline V lookup: CDR1 LNHNV, CDR2 YYDKDF (reference sequence). In DNA, the CDR3 is TGTGCCACCAGCAGGGATCGGACCATGAATAAGCAGTTCTTC. This encodes CATSRDRTMNKQFF.

Many counts were recorded for this clonotype. The rearrangement uses TRBV20-1 and TRBJ2-7, with 7 nucleotides matching TRBD2. CDR1 is DFQATT and CDR2 is SNEGSKA in the germline V gene (reference sequence). V lost 0 bases and J lost 5; bases outside the gene matches: 10. The CDR3 runs 15 residues. CDR3 in DNA: TGCAGTGCTAGAGAAATGGCGGGAGCCAGGGACGAGCAGTACTTC. Residues: CSAREMAGARDEQYF.

This clonotype was seen repeatedly, ten times or more. The rearrangement uses TRBV27 and TRBJ1-5, with TRBD1 as a possible D gene (5 bases). There are 15 residues in the CDR3. The V end was cut by 5 bases, the J end by 7 bases, with 18 bases between. Per germline, CDR1 MNHEY and CDR2 SMNVEV (reference sequence). CDR3 nucleotides: TGTGCCAGCAGTCCCGCGTGGCAGGGACGCCAGCCCCAGCATTTT. Amino acids: CASSPAWQGRQPQHF.

The rearrangement links TRBV6-1 to TRBJ2-3; D is perhaps TRBD1 (5 bases). CDR1 is MNHNS, CDR2 SASEGT, per germline. Trimming shortened V by 7 bases and J by 2 bases, and 10 bases separated the two germline ends. The CDR3 covers 13 residues. The CDR3 loop reads CASIIQATDTQYF. DNA for the CDR3: TGTGCCAGCATCATACAGGCCACAGATACGCAGTATTTT.

The chain combines TRBV18 with TRBJ2-2; 12 positions agree with TRBD1. V dropped 3 bases and J dropped 2; count of bases not matched to a gene: 7. In germline, CDR1 is KGHSH, CDR2 LQKENI. This CDR3 comprises 18 residues. The CDR3 loop is CASSPGQGATFNTGELFF. The CDR3 DNA reads as TGTGCCAGCTCACCGGGACAGGGGGCAACTTTTAACACCGGGGAGCTGTTTTTT.

J is TRBJ2-3 and V is TRBV11-1; TRBD2 agrees at 8 bases. Germline V gene data show CDR1 as SGHAT and CDR2 as FQDESV (reference sequence). The V and J ends lost 5 bases and 8 bases, in that order; junction bases with no gene match: 9. This CDR3 contains 14 residues. In nucleotides, the CDR3 is TGTGCCAGCAGCGCCAGCGGGAGTCACAGTACGCAGTATTTT. It encodes CASSASGSHSTQYF.

This clonotype came up a few times. For the CDR3, the DNA is TGTGCCAGCAGTTTAAACTACAATCAGCCCCAGCATTTT. It yields the protein CASSLNYNQPQHF. This chain joins TRBV12-3 or TRBV12-4 and TRBJ1-5; D is undetermined. V was shortened by 2 bases and J by 3 bases, with 5 bases between the two germline ends. The length of the CDR3 is 13 residues.

This clonotype was recorded at least ten times. The chain uses TRBV6-1 and TRBJ2-5; D is undetermined. V dropped 5 bases and J dropped 7 bases, with 14 bases sitting between them. This CDR3 has 13 amino acids. Looked up from germline, CDR1 is MNHNS and CDR2 is SASEGT. Here the CDR3 DNA reads TGTGCCAGCAGTTACACCCCCAGACGGACCCAGTACTTC. This codes for CASSYTPRRTQYF.